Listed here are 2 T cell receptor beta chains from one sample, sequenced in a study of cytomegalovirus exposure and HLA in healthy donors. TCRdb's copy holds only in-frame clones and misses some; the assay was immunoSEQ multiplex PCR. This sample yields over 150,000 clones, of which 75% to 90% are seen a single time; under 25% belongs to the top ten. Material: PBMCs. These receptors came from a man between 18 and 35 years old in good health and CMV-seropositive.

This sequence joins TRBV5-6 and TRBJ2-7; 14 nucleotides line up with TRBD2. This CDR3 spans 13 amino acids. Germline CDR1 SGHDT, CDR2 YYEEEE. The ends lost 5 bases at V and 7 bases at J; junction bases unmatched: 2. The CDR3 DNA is TGTGCCAGCAGTTGGACTAGCGGGAGGGAGCAGTACTTC. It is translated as CASSWTSGREQYF.

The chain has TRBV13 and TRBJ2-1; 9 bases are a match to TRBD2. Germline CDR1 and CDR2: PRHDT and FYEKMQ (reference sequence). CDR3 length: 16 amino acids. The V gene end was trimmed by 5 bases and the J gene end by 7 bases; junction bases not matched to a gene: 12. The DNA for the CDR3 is TGTGCCAGCAGCCGCCGGGCGGGAGGGCCGGGGAATGAGCAGTTCTTC. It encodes CASSRRAGGPGNEQFF. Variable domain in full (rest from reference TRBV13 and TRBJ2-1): AAGVIQSPRHLIKEKRETATLKCYPIPRHDTVYWYQQGPGQDPQFLISFYEKMQSDKGSIPDRFSAQQFSDYHSELNMSSLELGDSALYFCASSRRAGGPGNEQFFGPGTRLTVL.